These T cell receptor beta chains were read from a single sample in a study of glioma-infiltrating T cells after dendritic cell vaccination. Generated by immunoSEQ multiplex PCR, the TCRdb table keeps only in-frame clones and is missing some. The table includes about 99,000 clones, around 80% detected once. The sequencing used blood, collected after dendritic cell vaccination. These receptors came from a human donor with glioblastoma. CDR3s include the opening cysteine and the closing phenylalanine or tryptophan. A D gene is named only where the DNA matches it firmly. The listing skips clone size in some rows; elsewhere it reads once, few, many or a size class.

V	J	D	size	DNA	CDR3
TRBV19	TRBJ1-1	NA	NA	TGTGCCAGTAGTATGTCGGCAGGTGGTCATGGCGCTGAAGCTTTCTTT	CASSMSAGGHGAEAFF
TRBV5-4	TRBJ1-1	NA	NA	TGTGCCAGCAGCTTTCGCGGGCTGAACACTGAAGCTTTCTTT	CASSFRGLNTEAFF
TRBV4-1	TRBJ2-3	TRBD2	NA	TGCGCCAGCAGCCAAGGGTCGCTAGCGGGAGGGCCAGGAGATACGCAGTATTTT	CASSQGSLAGGPGDTQYF
TRBV5-1	TRBJ1-2	TRBD1	once	TGCGCCAGCAGCTTGGGACAGGGATTCTATGGCTACACCTTC	CASSLGQGFYGYTF
TRBV4-1	TRBJ1-5	NA	NA	TGCGCCAGCAGCCAAAGACTAGGGCCCAATCAGCCCCAGCATTTT	CASSQRLGPNQPQHF
TRBV5-4	TRBJ1-3	NA	NA	TGTGCCAGCAGCCGGGCGGGAGACCACTCCTCTGGAAACACCATATATTTT	CASSRAGDHSSGNTIYF
TRBV5-6	TRBJ2-1	TRBD1	few	TGTGCCAGCAGCCGTTCGACAGGGGATGAGCAGTTCTTC	CASSRSTGDEQFF
TRBV6-1	TRBJ1-2	TRBD1	NA	TGTGCCAGCAATTGGGACAGGGGAGGAGGCGGCTACACCTTC	CASNWDRGGGGYTF
TRBV28	TRBJ1-5	NA	once	TGTGCCAGCAGTTCGTCAGGGTTGTATCAGCCCCAGCATTTT	CASSSSGLYQPQHF
TRBV10-2	TRBJ2-7	NA	NA	TGCGCCAGCGGGCAGTCATACGAGCAGTACTTC	CASGQSYEQYF
TRBV7-9	TRBJ2-4	NA	NA	TGTGCCAGCAGCGCACACGAGACTAGGGGCATTCAGTACTTC	CASSAHETRGIQYF
TRBV7-2	TRBJ1-2	NA	NA	TGTGCCAGCAGCTTAGCGAGAGCTAACTATGGCTACACCTTC	CASSLARANYGYTF
TRBV4-1	TRBJ1-4	NA	NA	TGCGCCAGCAGCCAAGAACGGATCAGGGTCGGTAAACTGTTTTTT	CASSQERIRVGKLFF
TRBV19	TRBJ2-1	NA	NA	TGTGCCAGTAGTACACAGGGTGAGAAGGGGAATGAGCAGTTCTTC	CASSTQGEKGNEQFF